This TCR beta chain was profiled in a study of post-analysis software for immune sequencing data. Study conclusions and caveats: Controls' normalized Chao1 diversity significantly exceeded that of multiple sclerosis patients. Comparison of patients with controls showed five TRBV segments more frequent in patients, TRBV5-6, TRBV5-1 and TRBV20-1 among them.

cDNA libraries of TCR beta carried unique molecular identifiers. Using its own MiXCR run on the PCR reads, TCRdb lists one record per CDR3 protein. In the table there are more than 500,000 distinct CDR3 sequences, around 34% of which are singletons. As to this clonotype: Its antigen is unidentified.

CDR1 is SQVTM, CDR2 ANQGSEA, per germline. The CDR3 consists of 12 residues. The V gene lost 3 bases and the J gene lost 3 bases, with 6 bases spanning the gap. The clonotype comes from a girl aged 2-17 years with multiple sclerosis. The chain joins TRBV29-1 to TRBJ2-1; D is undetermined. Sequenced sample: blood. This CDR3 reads CSVELVYNEQFF. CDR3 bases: TGCAGCGTTGAGCTAGTCTACAATGAGCAGTTCTTC.